Sequencing of this T cell receptor (beta chain) was carried out in a study of blood T cells in healthy people across ages. Study-wide results and limits: Across samples, TCR beta diversity tracked strongly with naive T cell percentage. Using unsorted PBMCs precluded a conclusive naive versus antigen-experienced comparison.

Details on this clonotype: Antigen: not known.

A sample-barcoded 5' primer and a J-beta primer mix were used in a second PCR of roughly 6 to 11 cycles. MiXCR, run by TCRdb on the 5' RACE reads, gives a single entry per CDR3 protein. The top ten clones hold under 5% of a sample with some 1,500,000 distinct CDR3 sequences, less than 45% of them seen once. Sequencing was carried out using blood. The origin of this receptor is a woman between 18 and 30 years old in good health.

Here the CDR3 reads CASSLDRRTHGRINTEAFF. DNA for the CDR3: TGTGCCAGCAGCTTAGATCGGAGGACACATGGGCGAATTAACACTGAAGCTTTCTTT. This chain links TRBV11-2 with TRBJ1-1; tentatively, D is TRBD1 (5 bases). V lost 0 bases to trimming and J lost 2 bases, with 22 bases between them. CDR1 and CDR2 from the germline V gene are SGHAT and FQNNGV. The CDR3 covers 19 residues.